This TCR beta chain was recovered during a study of blood T cells in healthy people across ages. Study-level findings and limits: Whereas aged donors had fewer naive CD4+ cells, long-lived donors had more of them and higher diversity.

The V and J ends lost 0 bases and 1 base respectively, with 10 bases between them. The V gene's germline CDR1 is SGDLS and CDR2 YYNGEE. This CDR3 contains 16 residues. Worth noting for this clonotype: The antigen remains unidentified.

A second PCR of 7 to 11 cycles used a sample-barcoded 5' primer and a J-beta primer mix. A template-switch adaptor containing 12 random nucleotides labeled each cDNA molecule. Each of the samples gave a minimum of 2.5 million paired-end reads that contained CDR3. TCRdb passed the 5' RACE reads through MiXCR, listing each CDR3 protein once. The sample lists around 650,000 distinct CDR3 sequences, roughly 30% seen once, with approximately 15% in the top ten. Sequencing was done on a sample of blood. This chain joins TRBV9 and TRBJ2-2; maybe TRBD1 (6 bases). The source of this sequence is a woman of 80 years or more in good health. In DNA form, the CDR3 reads TGTGCCAGCAGCGTAGGCGGCAGGGGGAACACCGGGGAGCTGTTTTTT. It translates to CASSVGGRGNTGELFF.